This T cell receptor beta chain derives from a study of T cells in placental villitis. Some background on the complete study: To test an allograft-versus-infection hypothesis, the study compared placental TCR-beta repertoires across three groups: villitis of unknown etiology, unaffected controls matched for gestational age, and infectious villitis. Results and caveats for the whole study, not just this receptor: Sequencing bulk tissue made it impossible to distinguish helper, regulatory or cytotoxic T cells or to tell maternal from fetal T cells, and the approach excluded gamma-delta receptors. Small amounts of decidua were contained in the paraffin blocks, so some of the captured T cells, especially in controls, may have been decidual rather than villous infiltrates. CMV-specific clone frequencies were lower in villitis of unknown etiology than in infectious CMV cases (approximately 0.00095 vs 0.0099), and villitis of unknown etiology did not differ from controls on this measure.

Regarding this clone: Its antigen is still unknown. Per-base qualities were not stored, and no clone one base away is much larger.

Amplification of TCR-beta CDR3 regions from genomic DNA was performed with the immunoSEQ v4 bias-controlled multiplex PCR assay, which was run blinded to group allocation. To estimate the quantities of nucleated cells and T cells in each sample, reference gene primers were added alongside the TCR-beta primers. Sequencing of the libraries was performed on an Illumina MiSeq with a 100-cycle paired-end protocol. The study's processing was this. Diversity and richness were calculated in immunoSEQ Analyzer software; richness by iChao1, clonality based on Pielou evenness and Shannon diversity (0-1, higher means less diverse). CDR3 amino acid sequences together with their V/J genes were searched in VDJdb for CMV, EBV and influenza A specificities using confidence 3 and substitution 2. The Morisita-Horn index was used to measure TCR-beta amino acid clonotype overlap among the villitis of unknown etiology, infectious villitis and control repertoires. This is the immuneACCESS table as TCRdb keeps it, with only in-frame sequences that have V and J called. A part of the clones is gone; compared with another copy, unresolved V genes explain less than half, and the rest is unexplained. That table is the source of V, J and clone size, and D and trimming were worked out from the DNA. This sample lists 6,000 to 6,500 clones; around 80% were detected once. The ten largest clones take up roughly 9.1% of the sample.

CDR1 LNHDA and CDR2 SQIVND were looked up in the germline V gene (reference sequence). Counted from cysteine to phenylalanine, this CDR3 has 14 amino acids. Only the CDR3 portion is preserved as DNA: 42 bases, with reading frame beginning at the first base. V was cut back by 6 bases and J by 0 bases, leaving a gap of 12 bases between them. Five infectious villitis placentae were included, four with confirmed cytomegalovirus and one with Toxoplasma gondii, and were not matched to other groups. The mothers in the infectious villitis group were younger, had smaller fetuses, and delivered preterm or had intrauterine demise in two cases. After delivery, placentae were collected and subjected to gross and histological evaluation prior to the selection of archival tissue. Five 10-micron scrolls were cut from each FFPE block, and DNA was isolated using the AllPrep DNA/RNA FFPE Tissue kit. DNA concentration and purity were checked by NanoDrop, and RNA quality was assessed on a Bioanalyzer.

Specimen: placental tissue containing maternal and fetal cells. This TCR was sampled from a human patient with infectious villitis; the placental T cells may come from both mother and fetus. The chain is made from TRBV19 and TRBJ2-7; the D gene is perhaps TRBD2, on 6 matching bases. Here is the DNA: TGTGCCAGTAGGCGGGACCCCCTCTCCTACGAGCAGTACTTC. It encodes CASRRDPLSYEQYF.